A selection of T cell receptor beta chains follows, all from one sample in a study of T cell responses to AZD1222 COVID-19 vaccine. Profiling relied on immunoSEQ multiplex PCR, and the TCRdb table lists in-frame clones only, not all of them. In the table there are under 130,000 clones, 91% of which are singletons. Sequencing was performed on peripheral blood, taken on day 0 of AZD1222 vaccination. The receptors stem from an adult in good health. CDR3s include the opening cysteine and the closing phenylalanine or tryptophan. D genes are given only for firm matches. Only some rows state a clone size, as once, few, many or a class for expanded clones.

TRBV2	TRBJ1-5	-	-	TGTGCCAGCAGTGATTTTGTATACGGGTTTAGCAATCAGCCCCAGCATTTT	CASSDFVYGFSNQPQHF
TRBV3-1/TRBV3-2	TRBJ2-7	-	TRBD2	TGTGCCAGCAGCCAAGACGGACTAGCGGGATACTACGAGCAGTACTTC	CASSQDGLAGYYEQYF
TRBV14	TRBJ2-2	-	TRBD2	TGTGCCAGCAGCCAAGGAAAAGGAGCGGGAGTTCACACCGGGGAGCTGTTTTTT	CASSQGKGAGVHTGELFF
TRBV4-1	TRBJ1-1	-	-	TGCGCCAGCAGCCAAGAAGGTCACTCGAACACTGAAGCTTTCTTT	CASSQEGHSNTEAFF
TRBV19	TRBJ2-7	-	-	TGTGCCAGTAGTATGGGGGGACCCTCCTACGAGCAGTACTTC	CASSMGGPSYEQYF
TRBV7-2	TRBJ2-7	-	-	TGTGCCAGCAGCTCCAGGAGCTCCTACGAGCAGTACTTC	CASSSRSSYEQYF
TRBV7-3	TRBJ2-3	-	-	TGTGCCAGCAGCTTGTGGGTCGGGAGAACAGATACGCAGTATTTT	CASSLWVGRTDTQYF
TRBV19	TRBJ2-2	-	-	TGTGCCAGTATCTCCCGGTCCCGAGGGGTCGGCACCGGGGAGCTGTTTTTT	CASISRSRGVGTGELFF
TRBV7-9	TRBJ2-2	-	TRBD1	TGTGCCAGCAGCTTCGGGCAGGGGGCCGTCGGGGAGCTGTTTTTT	CASSFGQGAVGELFF
TRBV27	TRBJ2-7	-	-	TGTGCCAGCAGTTTGACTACGTCCTACGAGCAGTACTTC	CASSLTTSYEQYF
TRBV10-2	TRBJ1-3	-	-	TGCGCCAGCAGAGAATATTCTGGAAACACCATATATTTT	CASREYSGNTIYF
TRBV10-3	TRBJ2-7	-	-	TGTGCCATAAATCACCGGGACACTAGCGAGCAGTACTTC	CAINHRDTSEQYF
TRBV3-1/TRBV3-2	TRBJ2-1	-	-	TGTGCCAGCAGCCCTGTAGGTACTGAGCAGTTCTTC	CASSPVGTEQFF
TRBV6-5	TRBJ1-1	-	-	TGTGCCAGCAGTAGGCAGGGCCCCACTGAAGCTTTCTTT	CASSRQGPTEAFF
TRBV20-1	TRBJ2-2	-	TRBD2	TGCAGTGCTAGTGGACTAGCCGTAGCGAACACCGGGGAGCTGTTTTTT	CSASGLAVANTGELFF
TRBV24-1	TRBJ2-7	-	-	TGTGCCACCAGTGACTCTCGAACTAGCTCCTACGAGCAGTACTTC	CATSDSRTSSYEQYF
TRBV19	TRBJ1-6	-	TRBD1	TGTGCCAGTAGGGACGGGACAGCTAATTCACCCCTCCACTTT	CASRDGTANSPLHF
TRBV11-2	TRBJ2-5	-	TRBD2	TGTGCCAGCAGCCCCCGACTAGCGGGAGTGGCGACCCAGTACTTC	CASSPRLAGVATQYF
TRBV3-1/TRBV3-2	TRBJ1-1	-	-	TGTGCCAGCAGCGCAGGGTTGAACACTGAAGCTTTCTTT	CASSAGLNTEAFF
TRBV10-2	TRBJ2-7	-	-	TGCGCCAGCGGGACGGACCTTTATTGGCGGTACTTC	CASGTDLYWRYF
TRBV11-2	TRBJ2-4	-	TRBD1	TGTGCCAGCAGCACCGTGGACAGGGACATTCAGTACTTC	CASSTVDRDIQYF
TRBV6-4	TRBJ2-2	once	-	TGTGCCAGCAGTGACTACGGGACATTGAACACCGGGGAGCTGTTTTTT	CASSDYGTLNTGELFF
TRBV28	TRBJ2-7	-	-	TGTGCCAGCAGTTTAATCTACGAGCAGTACTTC	CASSLIYEQYF
TRBV19	TRBJ2-7	-	-	TGTGCCAGTAGTATTCCGGCAGGTCTTGAGCAGTACTTC	CASSIPAGLEQYF
TRBV6-1	TRBJ1-1	once	-	TGTGCCAGCAGTGGGGCTGGGGGGAAACTTAACACTGAAGCTTTCTTT	CASSGAGGKLNTEAFF
TRBV4-3	TRBJ2-7	-	TRBD2	TGCGCCAGCAGCCACCGAACTAGCGGGAGGGCCTACGAGCAGTACTTC	CASSHRTSGRAYEQYF
TRBV16	TRBJ1-6	-	-	TGTGCCAGCAGCCGTAGCTCCTATAATTCACCCCTCCACTTT	CASSRSSYNSPLHF
TRBV30	TRBJ2-7	-	TRBD1	TGTGCCTGCAAGGGACAGGGGGTGGCCTACGAGCAGTACTTC	CACKGQGVAYEQYF
TRBV2	TRBJ1-1	once	-	TGTGCCAGCAGTTGGGGTTATACTGAAGCTTTCTTT	CASSWGYTEAFF
TRBV14	TRBJ2-2	-	-	TGTGCCAGCAGCCAATCCACCGGGGAGCTGTTTTTT	CASSQSTGELFF
TRBV27	TRBJ2-7	once	TRBD2	TGTGCCAGCAAATTTCCTAGCGGGAGCTACGAGCAGTACTTC	CASKFPSGSYEQYF
TRBV3-1/TRBV3-2	TRBJ2-7	once	TRBD1	TGTGCCAGCAGGCAGACAGGGGGAGCCTACGAGCAGTACTTC	CASRQTGGAYEQYF
TRBV27	TRBJ2-5	-	-	TGTGCCAGCAGTTTAAACGGACTTAAAGAGACCCAGTACTTC	CASSLNGLKETQYF
TRBV28	TRBJ1-4	-	-	TGTGCCAGCAGTTTTGGACAGTTTAATGAAAAACTGTTTTTT	CASSFGQFNEKLFF
TRBV6-5	TRBJ1-1	-	-	TGTGCCAGCAGAATCTTTGAGGGGACTGCTGAAGCTTTCTTT	CASRIFEGTAEAFF
TRBV28	TRBJ2-7	-	TRBD2	TGTGCCAGCAGTTCGCCGGGACTAGCGGCATACGAGCAGTACTTC	CASSSPGLAAYEQYF
TRBV4-3	TRBJ2-7	-	-	TGCGCCAGCAGCCAAGGCACGGGACTGGGACGCGAGCAGTACTTC	CASSQGTGLGREQYF
TRBV18	TRBJ2-7	-	-	TGTGCCAGCTCACCCGGGACCGGCTCCTACGAGCAGTACTTC	CASSPGTGSYEQYF
TRBV7-2	TRBJ1-3	-	-	TGTGCCAGCAGGCGTACAGGACCCTCTGGAAACACCATATATTTT	CASRRTGPSGNTIYF
TRBV30	TRBJ1-3	once	-	TGTGCCTGGAGCCCGGGCAGGGCTGGAAACACCATATATTTT	CAWSPGRAGNTIYF
TRBV7-2	TRBJ1-5	-	-	TGTGCCAGCAGCTTAGGGGGAGGGGAGGATAGCAATCAGCCCCAGCATTTT	CASSLGGGEDSNQPQHF
TRBV7-9	TRBJ2-3	-	-	TGTGCCAGCTCTCCCGCAGGGACCGGAGATACGCAGTATTTT	CASSPAGTGDTQYF
TRBV28	TRBJ1-2	-	-	TGTGCCAGCAGTTTACAGGGCTATGGCTACACCTTC	CASSLQGYGYTF
TRBV28	TRBJ1-5	-	-	TGTGCCAGCAGTTTGGAGCGGCAGGGTCTTATCGACAATCAGCCCCAGCATTTT	CASSLERQGLIDNQPQHF
TRBV29-1	TRBJ1-2	-	-	TGCAGCGATTCGGGAAGTTTGGGCTACACCTTC	CSDSGSLGYTF
TRBV10-1	TRBJ2-3	once	TRBD2	TGCGCCAGCAGTGACGGGAGGGCCGGAACAGATACGCAGTATTTT	CASSDGRAGTDTQYF
TRBV29-1	TRBJ2-1	once	TRBD2	TGCAGCGTCGCGACTAGCGGGAGTGGCAATGAGCAGTTCTTC	CSVATSGSGNEQFF
TRBV28	TRBJ1-6	-	-	TGTGCCAGCAGACAGGTCGGGACACCCCTCCACTTT	CASRQVGTPLHF
TRBV5-1	TRBJ2-7	once	TRBD1	TGCGCCAGCAGCTTGGTCCAGGGGGCGGCCGAGCAGTACTTC	CASSLVQGAAEQYF